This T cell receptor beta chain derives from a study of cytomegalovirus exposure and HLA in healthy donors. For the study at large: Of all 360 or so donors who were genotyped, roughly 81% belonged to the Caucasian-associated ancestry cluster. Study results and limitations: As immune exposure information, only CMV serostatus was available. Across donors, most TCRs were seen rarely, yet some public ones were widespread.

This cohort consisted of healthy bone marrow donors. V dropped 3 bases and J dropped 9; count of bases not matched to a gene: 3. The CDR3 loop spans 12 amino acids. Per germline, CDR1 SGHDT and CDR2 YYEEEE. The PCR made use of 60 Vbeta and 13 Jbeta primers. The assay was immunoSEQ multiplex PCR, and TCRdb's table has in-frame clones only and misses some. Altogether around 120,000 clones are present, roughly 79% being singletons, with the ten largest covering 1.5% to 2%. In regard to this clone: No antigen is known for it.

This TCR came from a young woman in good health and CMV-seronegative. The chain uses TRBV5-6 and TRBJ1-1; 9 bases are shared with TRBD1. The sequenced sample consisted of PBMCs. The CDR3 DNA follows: TGTGCCAGCAGCTGGACAGGGGAAAAAGCTTTCTTT. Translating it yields CASSWTGEKAFF.